The 17 T cell receptor beta chains presented below share a single source sample, sequenced in a study of neurological immune-mediated disorders. Via MiXCR, TCRdb re-called the 5' RACE reads, giving one row per CDR3 protein. This sample has roughly 62,000 distinct CDR3 sequences; 4% to 6% occur once, and the top ten carry approximately 3.2%. Material: PBMCs. Receptors were obtained from a woman aged 45-65 years with multiple sclerosis.

This clonotype was counted ten times or more. The V call is TRBV29-1, the J call TRBJ2-3; 9 bases agree with TRBD2. This CDR3 spans 15 amino acids. V dropped 4 bases and J dropped 4; count of bases not matched to a gene: 9. Germline V gene sequence: CDR1 SQVTM, CDR2 ANQGSEA. The CDR3 loop reads CSVVWAGGPPDTQYF. CDR3 bases: TGCAGCGTTGTCTGGGCGGGGGGGCCGCCAGATACGCAGTATTTT.

In this sample, this clonotype turned up many times. V and J are TRBV6-2 or TRBV6-3 and TRBJ2-3, with TRBD2 matching over 7 bases. This CDR3 comprises 16 residues. The junction had 7 bases not matched to a gene; V was cut back by 3 bases and J by 1 base. Germline CDR1 reads MNHEY; CDR2 reads SVGEGT. The CDR3 DNA reads TGTGCCAGCAGTTATCTGGAGGCGGGGGGCACAGATACGCAGTATTTT. Protein product: CASSYLEAGGTDTQYF.

In its sample, this clonotype was seen a few times. A read error may account for a junction end that differs from germline. The V call is TRBV12-3 or TRBV12-4, the J call TRBJ1-5, with D possibly being TRBD1 (6 bases). This CDR3 has 15 residues. The CDR3 DNA is TGTGCCAGCAGCCCCACCCGGGACACCTATCAGCCCCAGAATTTT. Its protein is CASSPTRDTYQPQNF.

This clonotype showed up many times. The chain is built from TRBV7-3 and TRBJ1-1; tentatively, D is TRBD1 (6 bases). Per germline, CDR1 SGHTA and CDR2 FQGTGA. The CDR3 loop spans 16 amino acids. V was cut by 1 base and J by 5 bases, with 17 bases left in between. Here the CDR3 DNA reads TGTGCCAGCAGCTTAATCGGGGGGGCGGAGGGGACTGAAGCTTTCTTT. Its translation: CASSLIGGAEGTEAFF.

This clonotype was found many times. The chain has TRBV5-1 and TRBJ1-5; 7 bases match TRBD1. Germline values: CDR1 SGHRS, CDR2 YFSETQ. The CDR3 totals 15 residues. With 4 bases clipped from V and 1 base from J, the junction kept 5 bases outside the gene matches. The CDR3 spells CASSPEGASNQPQHF. The CDR3 DNA reads as TGCGCCAGCAGCCCGGAGGGGGCGAGCAATCAGCCCCAGCATTTT.

This clonotype was seen repeatedly, ten times or more. The gene calls are TRBV15 and TRBJ1-3, with D unclear. This CDR3 region has 16 residues. Trimming cost V 2 bases and J 0 bases, with 11 bases left between them. CDR1 and CDR2 from the germline V gene are LNHNV and YYDKDF (reference sequence). The CDR3 loop is CATSRPGRTSGNTIYF. The CDR3 DNA reads TGTGCCACCAGCAGACCAGGTCGGACCTCTGGAAACACCATATATTTT.

J is TRBJ1-1 and V is TRBV5-1, with a tentative D call TRBD1 (5 bases). Germline V lookup: CDR1 SGHRS, CDR2 YFSETQ. The CDR3 consists of 13 residues. Trimming shortened V by 3 bases and J by 6 bases, and 12 bases separated the two germline ends. This chain's CDR3 is CASSYWDSPEAFF. The CDR3 DNA reads TGCGCCAGCAGCTACTGGGACTCCCCTGAAGCTTTCTTT.

This clonotype was counted many times. This chain uses TRBV6-5 with TRBJ1-2; TRBD1 matches 9 bases. CDR3 length equals 13 residues. J was trimmed by 4 bases and V by 5 bases; bases with no gene match: 2. CDR1 is MNHEY, CDR2 SVGAGI, per germline. The CDR3 protein is CASSETGGYGYTF. CDR3 nucleotide sequence: TGTGCCAGCAGTGAGACAGGGGGCTATGGCTACACCTTC.

This clonotype was seen ten or more times. V and J are TRBV4-3 and TRBJ1-2; 7 nucleotides align to TRBD1. In germline, CDR1 is LGHNA, CDR2 YSLEER. V lost 5 bases to trimming and J lost 3 bases; unmatched junction nucleotides: 12. There are 16 residues in the CDR3. CDR3 nucleotides: TGCGCCAGCAGCGGCAGGGGGACCCCTAGGGACTATGGCTACACCTTC. Its translation is CASSGRGTPRDYGYTF.

This clonotype appeared many times. The V call is TRBV10-3, the J call TRBJ1-1; D remains unclear. Germline-derived CDR1 and CDR2 are ENHRY and SYGVKD. The CDR3 runs to 13 residues. V was pared by 3 bases and J by 4 bases, with 9 bases between. The CDR3 loop is CAISENEGTEAFF. In nucleotides, the CDR3 is TGTGCCATCAGTGAAAATGAGGGCACTGAAGCTTTCTTT.

This clonotype was counted many times. V usage is TRBV28 and J usage is TRBJ1-2, with 7 bases matching TRBD1. J lost 7 bases, V lost 10 bases, and 12 bases had no gene match. CDR3 length equals 13 residues. Germline CDR1 and CDR2: MDHEN and SYDVKM. The CDR3 DNA follows: TGTGCCACGACAACAGGGGATCCAGGTGGCTACACCTTC. Its translation: CATTTGDPGGYTF.

In this sample, this clonotype turned up many times. The rearrangement links TRBV12-3 or TRBV12-4 to TRBJ1-5; 7 nucleotides agree with TRBD1. The CDR3 runs to 15 residues. Trimming removed 5 bases from V and 3 bases from J; junction bases left unmatched: 7. The CDR3 region is CASSPPGQINQPQHF. The DNA of the CDR3 is TGTGCCAGCAGTCCCCCGGGACAGATCAATCAGCCCCAGCATTTT.

This clonotype has a count of ten or more. CDR3: CSASFGTWGNQPQHF. As DNA, the CDR3 is TGCAGTGCTAGCTTCGGTACCTGGGGCAATCAGCCCCAGCATTTT. The chain is built from TRBV20-1 and TRBJ1-5; D remains unclear. The CDR3 loop spans 15 amino acids. Per germline, CDR1 DFQATT and CDR2 SNEGSKA (reference sequence). Trimming took off 3 bases at V and 2 bases at J, with 14 bases between the two ends.

A remark on this clonotype: At one end, the junction sequence differs from germline, possibly due to a read error. The J gene is TRBJ1-5, the V gene TRBV5-1; TRBD1 agrees at 7 bases. Germline lookup yields CDR1 SGHRS and CDR2 YFSETQ. The CDR3 sequence is 15 residues long. The CDR3 coding sequence is TGCGCCAGCAGCCCGGAGGGGGCGAGCAATCAGCCCCAGAATTTT. This gives the protein CASSPEGASNQPQNF. Together with reference TRBV5-1 and TRBJ1-5, the CDR3 gives the full variable domain: KAGVTQTPRYLIKTRGQQVTLSCSPISGHRSVSWYQQTPGQGLQFLFEYFSETQRNKGNFPGRFSGRQFSNSRSEMNVSTLELGDSALYLCASSPEGASNQPQNFGDGTRLSIL.

The sample holds many counts of this clonotype. This rearrangement joins TRBV29-1 to TRBJ2-7; unclear D gene. Germline V gene sequence: CDR1 SQVTM, CDR2 ANQGSEA. This CDR3 is 11 amino acids long. V gave up 7 bases and J gave up 4 bases, with 11 bases separating them. The DNA for the CDR3 is TGCAGCGCGACGGGCTATTACGAGCAGTACGTC. Residues: CSATGYYEQYV.

In its sample, this clonotype was seen a few times. Sequence at one end of the junction differs from germline and may be a read error. The chain joins TRBV29-1 to TRBJ2-6, with D maybe TRBD1 (5 bases). Germline CDR1 reads SQVTM; CDR2 reads ANQGSEA. The CDR3 has 17 amino acids. Here the CDR3 DNA reads TGCAGCGTTGAAAGGGAATTATATCCCTCTGGGGCCAAAGTCCTGACTTTC. It translates to CSVERELYPSGAKVLTF.

At least ten counts were recorded for this clonotype. V usage is TRBV20-1 and J usage is TRBJ2-1; 8 positions match TRBD2. After removal of 1 base from V and 4 bases from J, the junction contained 3 bases not matched to a gene. The CDR3 contains 14 residues. CDR1 DFQATT and CDR2 SNEGSKA come from the germline V gene (reference sequence). This chain's CDR3 is CSARGAGVYNEQFF. In nucleotides, the CDR3 is TGCAGTGCTAGAGGAGCGGGGGTATACAATGAGCAGTTCTTC.